This TCR beta chain comes out of a study of blood T cell repertoires in COVID-19. Study details: Sites across the United States, Italy and Spain contributed samples from acute and convalescent COVID-19. PBMCs, B-cell-depleted T cells, or T cells provided the cDNA or gDNA that made up the material.

Germline assignment: CDR1 GTSNPN and CDR2 SVGIG (reference sequence). The CDR3 contains 15 residues. Trimming removed 3 bases at V and 2 bases at J, with 15 bases between. In the authors' methods: For nucleated cells, counts were estimated from reference gene primer amplification. Method: immunoSEQ multiplex PCR; TCRdb's copy keeps in-frame clones and lacks some. V and J calls plus clone size are reproduced from that table; the DNA served to infer D and trimming. The sample shows over 200,000 clones, roughly 82% of them seen only once. This TCR was sampled from a man aged 35 to 55 who had recovered from COVID-19. Sequences were obtained from peripheral blood. The chain uses TRBV30 and TRBJ2-3; tentatively, D is TRBD2 (6 bases). CDR3 loop: CAWRAVRGHTDTQYF. The CDR3 DNA reads as TGTGCCTGGAGGGCTGTGCGGGGCCACACAGATACGCAGTATTTT.